The rows below give T cell receptor beta chains drawn from one sample of a study of cytomegalovirus exposure and HLA in healthy donors. Generated by immunoSEQ multiplex PCR, the TCRdb table keeps only in-frame clones and is missing some. The table includes fewer than 300,000 clones, roughly 80% detected once. The sequenced sample consisted of PBMCs. These receptors all stem from a girl aged 2-10 years in good health and CMV-seronegative. Both conserved end residues are part of each CDR3. The D gene is left open where the match is weak. Clone size is not always given. Where it is, it says once, few, many or a class for expanded clones.

v_call: TRBV9
j_call: TRBJ2-7
d_call: TRBD2
clone_size: -
cdr3_aa: CASSGTSEALEQYF
cdr3_nt: TGTGCCAGCAGCGGGACTAGCGAGGCTTTAGAGCAGTACTTC

v_call: TRBV28
j_call: TRBJ2-7
d_call: TRBD2
clone_size: -
cdr3_aa: CASSLMSSGRYEQYF
cdr3_nt: TGTGCCAGCAGTTTAATGTCTAGCGGGAGGTACGAGCAGTACTTC

v_call: TRBV7-9
j_call: TRBJ2-7
d_call: TRBD2
clone_size: -
cdr3_aa: CASSHPGGGRAPYEQYF
cdr3_nt: TGTGCCAGCAGCCACCCGGGGGGCGGGAGGGCCCCCTACGAGCAGTACTTC

v_call: TRBV5-6
j_call: TRBJ2-2
d_call: TRBD2
clone_size: -
cdr3_aa: CASSLFVDTSGGNTGELFF
cdr3_nt: TGTGCCAGCAGCTTGTTCGTCGATACTAGCGGCGGCAACACCGGGGAGCTGTTTTTT

v_call: TRBV2
j_call: TRBJ2-7
d_call: -
clone_size: -
cdr3_aa: CASSRVYEQYF
cdr3_nt: TGTGCCAGCAGCAGGGTTTACGAGCAGTACTTC

v_call: TRBV9
j_call: TRBJ2-1
d_call: TRBD2
clone_size: -
cdr3_aa: CASSVLGEGHPEQFF
cdr3_nt: TGTGCCAGCAGCGTTTTGGGGGAGGGCCACCCTGAGCAGTTCTTC

v_call: TRBV7-7
j_call: TRBJ2-1
d_call: TRBD2
clone_size: -
cdr3_aa: CASSRASGGYNEQFF
cdr3_nt: TGTGCCAGCAGCCGAGCTAGCGGGGGTTACAATGAGCAGTTCTTC

v_call: TRBV28
j_call: TRBJ1-6
d_call: TRBD1
clone_size: once
cdr3_aa: CASRQGARDTNNSPLHF
cdr3_nt: TGTGCCAGCAGACAGGGGGCGCGGGATACCAATAATTCACCCCTCCACTTT

v_call: TRBV7-9
j_call: TRBJ2-7
d_call: TRBD1
clone_size: -
cdr3_aa: CASRSEQGNHYEQYF
cdr3_nt: TGTGCCAGCAGGTCAGAACAGGGGAACCACTACGAGCAGTACTTC

v_call: TRBV25-1
j_call: TRBJ1-1
d_call: TRBD1
clone_size: -
cdr3_aa: CASSDSGQGFAEAFF
cdr3_nt: TGTGCCAGCAGTGACTCAGGACAGGGTTTCGCTGAAGCTTTCTTT

v_call: TRBV30
j_call: TRBJ2-3
d_call: -
clone_size: -
cdr3_aa: CAWSGRGRDEGYRTDTQYF
cdr3_nt: TGTGCCTGGAGTGGGAGGGGGCGCGATGAGGGCTATCGCACAGATACGCAGTATTTT

v_call: TRBV29-1
j_call: TRBJ2-7
d_call: TRBD1
clone_size: -
cdr3_aa: CSVVRGPGFDEQYF
cdr3_nt: TGCAGCGTTGTTAGGGGGCCGGGATTCGACGAGCAGTACTTC

v_call: TRBV7-2
j_call: TRBJ1-1
d_call: -
clone_size: -
cdr3_aa: CASSLERGDGTEAFF
cdr3_nt: TGTGCCAGCAGCTTAGAGCGGGGGGACGGGACTGAAGCTTTCTTT

v_call: TRBV15
j_call: TRBJ1-5
d_call: TRBD1
clone_size: -
cdr3_aa: CATSSSGGGNQPQHF
cdr3_nt: TGTGCCACCAGCTCCTCAGGGGGTGGCAATCAGCCCCAGCATTTT

v_call: TRBV15
j_call: TRBJ1-2
d_call: -
clone_size: -
cdr3_aa: CATSRGRTETYGYTF
cdr3_nt: TGTGCCACCAGCAGAGGGAGGACAGAGACCTATGGCTACACCTTC

v_call: TRBV28
j_call: TRBJ2-3
d_call: -
clone_size: -
cdr3_aa: CASRFRGRDTQYF
cdr3_nt: TGTGCCAGCAGGTTTCGAGGTCGCGATACGCAGTATTTT

v_call: TRBV30
j_call: TRBJ1-3
d_call: TRBD1
clone_size: -
cdr3_aa: CAWSYRGSGNTIYF
cdr3_nt: TGTGCCTGGAGTTACAGGGGCTCTGGAAACACCATATATTTT

v_call: TRBV7-6
j_call: TRBJ2-3
d_call: -
clone_size: -
cdr3_aa: CASSGEVGEDTQYF
cdr3_nt: TGTGCCAGCAGCGGTGAGGTCGGGGAAGATACGCAGTATTTT

v_call: TRBV2
j_call: TRBJ2-3
d_call: TRBD2
clone_size: -
cdr3_aa: CASNSGRYTDTQYF
cdr3_nt: TGTGCCAGCAATAGCGGGAGATACACAGATACGCAGTATTTT

v_call: TRBV13
j_call: TRBJ2-7
d_call: -
clone_size: -
cdr3_aa: CASSLTRSYEQYF
cdr3_nt: TGTGCCAGCAGCTTAACGCGGTCCTACGAGCAGTACTTC

v_call: TRBV18
j_call: TRBJ1-2
d_call: -
clone_size: -
cdr3_aa: CASSPLGARYGYTF
cdr3_nt: TGTGCCAGCTCACCATTGGGGGCACGATATGGCTACACCTTC

v_call: TRBV28
j_call: TRBJ2-2
d_call: TRBD2
clone_size: -
cdr3_aa: CASSLVSGRSGELFF
cdr3_nt: TGTGCCAGCAGTCTGGTCAGCGGGAGGTCCGGGGAGCTGTTTTTT

v_call: TRBV18
j_call: TRBJ2-2
d_call: TRBD1
clone_size: once
cdr3_aa: CASSPQQGAPTGELFF
cdr3_nt: TGTGCCAGCTCACCCCAACAGGGGGCGCCCACCGGGGAGCTGTTTTTT

v_call: TRBV27
j_call: TRBJ2-7
d_call: -
clone_size: -
cdr3_aa: CASSPGSTFYEQYF
cdr3_nt: TGTGCCAGCAGTCCCGGGTCGACTTTCTACGAGCAGTACTTC

v_call: TRBV29-1
j_call: TRBJ1-2
d_call: -
clone_size: -
cdr3_aa: CSVEGGGYGYTF
cdr3_nt: TGCAGCGTCGAGGGGGGGGGCTATGGCTACACCTTC

v_call: TRBV4-1
j_call: TRBJ1-2
d_call: -
clone_size: -
cdr3_aa: CASSDFTRSGYGYTF
cdr3_nt: TGCGCCAGCAGCGACTTCACGAGGTCGGGCTATGGCTACACCTTC

v_call: TRBV2
j_call: TRBJ2-3
d_call: -
clone_size: -
cdr3_aa: CASSTSTDTQYF
cdr3_nt: TGTGCCAGCAGTACTAGCACAGATACGCAGTATTTT

v_call: TRBV5-1
j_call: TRBJ2-2
d_call: TRBD1
clone_size: -
cdr3_aa: CASSLLGTGNTGELFF
cdr3_nt: TGCGCCAGCAGCTTGCTCGGGACAGGAAACACCGGGGAGCTGTTTTTT

v_call: TRBV2
j_call: TRBJ2-1
d_call: TRBD2
clone_size: -
cdr3_aa: CASSEKLAGGLNSYNEQFF
cdr3_nt: TGTGCCAGCAGTGAAAAGCTAGCGGGAGGGTTAAACTCCTACAATGAGCAGTTCTTC

v_call: TRBV11-1
j_call: TRBJ1-3
d_call: -
clone_size: -
cdr3_aa: CASSLGFRGTGNTIYF
cdr3_nt: TGTGCCAGCAGCTTAGGATTCCGGGGGACTGGAAACACCATATATTTT